This T cell receptor beta chain is from a study of blood T cell repertoires in COVID-19. Profiling relied on immunoSEQ multiplex PCR, and the TCRdb table lists in-frame clones only, not all of them. The sample carries tens of thousands of clones, roughly 86% recorded once. The CDR3 is made up of 10 amino acids. Per the germline V gene, CDR1 is DFQATT and CDR2 is SNEGSKA (reference sequence). The TCR originated in a man in his sixties with active or convalescent COVID-19. The chain is built from TRBV20-1 and TRBJ1-1; D remains ambiguous. Sequencing used peripheral blood. The CDR3 here is CRPSNTEAFF. CDR3 nucleotide sequence: TGCAGGCCCAGTAACACTGAAGCTTTCTTT.